Below are 15 T cell receptor beta chains sequenced from a single sample in a study of long-term antiretroviral therapy in people with HIV (dated by TCRdb to 2022 to 2024). The immunoSEQ hsTCRB v3.0 assay was used at survey level resolution to sequence the TRB variable region. This immuneACCESS table, as held by TCRdb, lists in-frame sequences with V and J called but not all clones. Of the missing ones, under half trace to an unresolved V gene in checked studies; the others have no known cause. For this sample the table gives 20,000 to 25,000 clones, of which over 85% were detected only once. 7% to 10% of the sample lies in the top ten. The sample consisted of unsorted PBMCs, taken 7.6 years after starting antiretroviral therapy. These receptors came from a woman between 40 and 55 years old with HIV.

This chain connects TRBV4-3 to TRBJ1-1, with D possibly TRBD1 on 5 matching bases. The CDR3 is 17 amino acids. CDR1 is LGHNA, CDR2 YSLEER, per germline. The V end was cut by 0 bases, the J end by 5 bases, with 19 bases between. This chain's CDR3 is CASSQDRTDLWGTEAFF. CDR3 DNA: TGCGCCAGCAGCCAAGACCGGACGGACCTCTGGGGGACTGAAGCTTTCTTT.

CDR3 nucleotides: TGTGCCAGCAGTTACTCGTCCCCCCGGAGAGGGTACGAGCAGTACTTC. Translated: CASSYSSPRRGYEQYF. The rearrangement uses TRBV6-6 and TRBJ2-7; tentative D call: TRBD2 (5 bases). The germline V and J ends were trimmed by 0 bases and 4 bases, with 16 bases remaining between them. The CDR3 spans 16 residues. CDR1 is MNHNY and CDR2 is SVGAGI in the germline V gene (reference sequence).

The chain uses TRBV6-6 and TRBJ1-4; D call uncertain. The CDR3 loop spans 13 amino acids. Trimming removed 8 bases at V and 8 bases at J, with 15 bases between. Germline V CDR1 and CDR2: MNHNY, SVGAGI (reference sequence). CDR3 sequence (DNA): TGTGCCAGCTCCTACGGAGTGGGGGAAAAACTGTTTTTT. Its translation: CASSYGVGEKLFF.

J is TRBJ1-2 and V is TRBV7-2, with D maybe TRBD1 (6 bases). Germline CDR1 SGHTA, CDR2 FQGNSA. The CDR3 spans 14 residues. Trimming left V 5 bases short and J 4 bases short, with 14 bases between. CDR3 nucleotide sequence: TGTGCCAGCAGCACTCGACAGGAAGGCTATGGCTACACCTTC. It specifies CASSTRQEGYGYTF.

The V gene is TRBV2, the J gene TRBJ2-7; the D gene is possibly TRBD1 (5 bases). CDR1 is SNHLY and CDR2 is FYNNEI in the germline V gene. The V end lost 6 bases, the J end lost 1 base, and 16 bases lay between the germline ends. The CDR3 has 15 amino acids. The CDR3 nucleotides are TGTGCCAGCAGGATACAGGCTATTGAATCCTACGAGCAGTACTTC. Its protein is CASRIQAIESYEQYF.

This sequence joins TRBV7-9 and TRBJ1-5; possibly TRBD1 for D (6 bases). Germline CDR1 and CDR2: SEHNR and FQNEAQ (reference sequence). Trimming cost V 1 base and J 5 bases, with 12 bases left between them. CDR3 length: 15 amino acids. The CDR3 here is CASSLGQQGYQPQHF. The CDR3 region has the DNA TGTGCCAGCAGCTTAGGTCAACAGGGCTATCAGCCCCAGCATTTT.

In its sample, this clone was seen once. This chain joins TRBV19 and TRBJ1-3; D is unclear. CDR1 is LNHDA, CDR2 SQIVND, per germline (reference sequence). The CDR3 length is 13 residues. Trimming left V 7 bases short and J 0 bases short, with 7 bases between. The CDR3: CASTWVSGNTIYF. In DNA, the CDR3 is TGTGCCAGTACCTGGGTCTCTGGAAACACCATATATTTT.

The CDR3 reads CASSENSVTGSRGYTF. CDR3 nucleotides: TGTGCCAGCAGTGAAAATTCGGTAACAGGGAGTCGTGGCTACACCTTC. The chain employs TRBV6-1 and TRBJ1-2; D may be TRBD1 (6 bases). The V end lost 2 bases, the J end lost 7 bases, and 20 bases lay between the germline ends. CDR3 size: 16 residues. Germline CDR1 MNHNS, CDR2 SASEGT.

The J gene is TRBJ1-6, the V gene TRBV2; D not resolved. CDR3 length: 12 amino acids. Trimming took off 7 bases at V and 8 bases at J, with 9 bases between the two ends. CDR1 is SNHLY, CDR2 FYNNEI, per germline. CDR3 in DNA: TGTGCCAGCAAGGTCAGAGATTCACCCCTCCACTTT. This encodes CASKVRDSPLHF.

In the case of this clone: Other DNA sequences in this sample translate to the same CDR3. The CDR3 loop is CSVAPNDSGNTIYF. The DNA for the CDR3 is TGCAGCGTTGCACCCAACGACTCTGGAAACACCATATATTTT. The genes are TRBV29-1 and TRBJ1-3, with D unclear. Germline CDR1 SQVTM, CDR2 ANQGSEA. The CDR3 spans 14 residues. Trimming left V 4 bases short and J 0 bases short, with 10 bases between. Filled out from reference TRBV29-1 and TRBJ1-3, the complete variable domain reads SAVISQKPSRDICQRGTSLTIQCQVDSQVTMMFWYRQQPGQSLTLIATANQGSEATYESGFVIDKFPISRPNLTFSTLTVSNMSPEDSSIYLCSVAPNDSGNTIYFGEGSWLTVV.

A few counts support this clone. The gene calls are TRBV15 and TRBJ2-3, with unresolved D. This CDR3 spans 14 amino acids. V lost 0 bases and J 4 bases, leaving 8 bases between the germline ends. CDR1 is LNHNV and CDR2 is YYDKDF in the germline V gene (reference sequence). The CDR3 region is CATSRDHLPDTQYF. In DNA, the CDR3 is TGTGCCACCAGCAGAGACCATCTCCCAGATACGCAGTATTTT.

The chain has TRBV5-1 and TRBJ1-1; unclear D gene. V lost 0 bases, J lost 4 bases, and 10 bases lay in between. This CDR3 is built from 14 residues. Germline V gene data show CDR1 as SGHRS and CDR2 as YFSETQ. CDR3 sequence (DNA): TGCGCCAGCAGCTTGGAAAGCCAGACCACTGAAGCTTTCTTT. Translating it yields CASSLESQTTEAFF.

The count of this clone is one. The DNA for the CDR3 is TGTGCCAGCAGTTACAGCGTGAACACTGAAGCTTTCTTT. Amino acids: CASSYSVNTEAFF. The rearrangement uses TRBV2 and TRBJ1-1; D gene ambiguous. Per germline, CDR1 SNHLY and CDR2 FYNNEI. V lost 5 bases to trimming and J lost 0 bases, with 7 bases between them. This CDR3 is built from 13 residues.

This chain links TRBV7-2 with TRBJ1-1; 7 bases match TRBD1. Looked up from germline, CDR1 is SGHTA and CDR2 is FQGNSA. Unmatched junction bases numbered 11, after V lost 0 bases and J lost 4 bases. The CDR3 has 17 residues. The DNA of the CDR3 is TGTGCCAGCAGCTTAGCCGGCTCGGAGGGGGCGCGCACTGAAGCTTTCTTT. Its translation is CASSLAGSEGARTEAFF.

This sequence joins TRBV29-1 and TRBJ1-1, with no clear D. The CDR3 extends over 13 amino acids. V dropped 7 bases and J dropped 2 bases, with 14 bases sitting between them. Germline loops: CDR1 SQVTM, CDR2 ANQGSEA. Here the CDR3 DNA reads TGCAGCGCCCTACCTTGGGCCAACACTGAAGCTTTCTTT. Its protein is CSALPWANTEAFF. Combining the CDR3 with reference TRBV29-1 and TRBJ1-1 gives the whole variable domain SAVISQKPSRDICQRGTSLTIQCQVDSQVTMMFWYRQQPGQSLTLIATANQGSEATYESGFVIDKFPISRPNLTFSTLTVSNMSPEDSSIYLCSALPWANTEAFFGQGTRLTVV.